What follows are 26 T cell receptor beta chains derived from one specimen sequenced in a study of blood T cells in healthy people across ages (dated by TCRdb to the mid-2010s). Libraries were made using 5' RACE. TCRdb shows the sequencer as Illumina HiSeq 2500. A second PCR of roughly 6 to 11 cycles was run with a J-beta primer mix and a sample-barcoded 5' primer. TCRdb reprocessed the public reads (quality trimming at Q25 with fastp, clone calling with MiXCR) and kept in-frame beta chains. Rows with one shared CDR3 protein collapse into an entry with the most common genes and DNA. A total of 700,000 to 850,000 distinct CDR3 sequences appear in this sample, 53% of them only once. Around 40% of the sample is held by the ten biggest clonotypes. The sequencing input was blood. These receptors originate from a man aged 80 or over in good health.

V is TRBV27 and J is TRBJ2-3; D remains unclear. This CDR3 has 16 residues. Trimming pared 4 bases from V and 2 bases from J, leaving 16 bases between. Germline CDR1 reads MNHEY; CDR2 reads SMNVEV (reference sequence). CDR3 region: CASSSLTLRDTDTQYF. CDR3 in DNA: TGTGCCAGCAGTTCCTTGACCCTAAGGGACACAGATACGCAGTATTTT.

About this clonotype: A single base separates this from a much larger clone, so it may be a read error. J is TRBJ1-2 and V is TRBV18; no reliable D call. The V and J ends lost 8 bases and 4 bases respectively, with 11 bases between them. CDR1 is KGHSH and CDR2 is LQKENI in the germline V gene. The CDR3 is 12 amino acids. DNA of the CDR3: TGTGCCAGCGCGCCAGCCCCCTATGGCTACACCTTC. It is translated as CASAPAPYGYTF.

The chain combines TRBV20-1 with TRBJ2-3; D is possibly TRBD2 (5 bases). V lost 3 bases, J lost 6 bases, and 7 bases lay in between. This CDR3 is built from 11 residues. The germline CDR1 and CDR2 sequences are DFQATT and SNEGSKA (reference sequence). The CDR3 DNA reads as TGCAGTGCTAGGCCGGGGGATACGCAGTATTTT. Encoded protein: CSARPGDTQYF.

This clonotype has more than one count but fewer than ten. Germline is not matched at one junction end, which may reflect a read error. V usage is TRBV5-1 and J usage is TRBJ1-2; D remains ambiguous. The CDR3 is 15 residues long. Germline V gives CDR1 SGHRS, CDR2 YFSETQ. The CDR3, as DNA: TGCGCCAGCAGCTCTAGGGCCCAAGCTAACTATGGTTACACCTTC. This translates into CASSSRAQANYGYTF. Full variable domain (outside the CDR3, taken from reference TRBV5-1 and TRBJ1-2): KAGVTQTPRYLIKTRGQQVTLSCSPISGHRSVSWYQQTPGQGLQFLFEYFSETQRNKGNFPGRFSGRQFSNSRSEMNVSTLELGDSALYLCASSSRAQANYGYTFGSGTRLTVV.

The chain combines TRBV5-1 with TRBJ2-1; TRBD2 matches 12 bases. Germline lookup yields CDR1 SGHRS and CDR2 YFSETQ. V trimming: 4 bases; J trimming: 6 bases; junction bases outside the gene matches: 5. This CDR3 spans 15 amino acids. The CDR3 here is CASSHGLAGPNEQFF. DNA of the CDR3: TGCGCCAGCAGCCACGGACTAGCGGGACCCAATGAGCAGTTCTTC.

The CDR3, as DNA: TGTGCCAGCAGTTCGACCGGGATACGGTACTTC. This translates into CASSSTGIRYF. The chain is built from TRBV12-3 or TRBV12-4 and TRBJ2-4; weak D call: TRBD2 (5 bases). The ends were cut back, 4 bases at V and 15 bases at J, with 13 bases in the middle. The CDR3 sequence is 11 residues long.

Concerning this clonotype: The conserved final phenylalanine or tryptophan is absent from the CDR3, which likely points to a read error. This sequence joins TRBV6-6 and TRBJ1-1; the D is unclear. Germline lookup yields CDR1 MNHNY and CDR2 SVGAGI (reference sequence). The V gene lost 6 bases and the J gene lost 1 base, with 9 bases spanning the gap. The CDR3 has 13 amino acids. CDR3 nucleotide sequence: TGTGCCAGCAGCTCTGACACGAACACTGAAGCTTTCTTA. Its protein is CASSSDTNTEAFL.

J is TRBJ2-3 and V is TRBV24-1; D might be TRBD2 (7 bases). Germline assignment: CDR1 KGHDR and CDR2 SFDVKD. This CDR3 contains 17 residues. Trimming took off 3 bases at V and 14 bases at J, with 29 bases between the two ends. This CDR3 is CATSDPTGGGNSRYAYF. In DNA, the CDR3 is TGTGCCACCAGTGATCCGACTGGGGGGGGCAACAGCAGATACGCGTATTTT.

J is TRBJ2-1 and V is TRBV7-9, with a tentative D call TRBD1 (5 bases). The V end was cut by 5 bases, the J end by 4 bases, with 12 bases between. This CDR3 is built from 14 residues. The germline gives CDR1 SEHNR, CDR2 FQNEAQ (reference sequence). DNA of the CDR3: TGTGCCAGCAGCCAATTCGACAGATACAATGAGCAGTTCTTC. Its protein is CASSQFDRYNEQFF.

The chain combines TRBV2 with TRBJ2-1, with TRBD2 matching 11 bases. After removal of 6 bases from V and 0 bases from J, the junction contained 10 bases not matched to a gene. Looked up from germline, CDR1 is SNHLY and CDR2 is FYNNEI. CDR3 length: 18 residues. CDR3 region: CASRDGTSGSSSYNEQFF. The CDR3 DNA reads as TGTGCCAGCAGGGATGGGACTAGCGGTAGTAGCTCCTACAATGAGCAGTTCTTC.

Only one count was recorded for this clonotype. The rearrangement links TRBV4-1 to TRBJ2-7; either TRBD1 or TRBD2 may fit D (5 bases each). CDR3 length equals 15 residues. CDR1 MGHRA and CDR2 YSYEKL come from the germline V gene. Trimming shortened V by 0 bases and J by 4 bases, and 13 bases separated the two germline ends. As DNA, the CDR3 is TGCGCCAGCAGCCAAGATGAGGGCAGGGTATACGAGCAGTACTTC. Its translation is CASSQDEGRVYEQYF.

The chain links TRBV18 to TRBJ1-5; D not certain. CDR1 is KGHSH, CDR2 LQKENI, per germline. Deletions cut 2 bases from V and 5 bases from J, with 10 bases between. The length of the CDR3 is 14 residues. CDR3 sequence (DNA): TGTGCCAGCTCACCAGGCAGTGGACATCAGCCCCAGCATTTT. It encodes CASSPGSGHQPQHF.

This clonotype has more than one count but fewer than ten. The V call is TRBV20-1, the J call TRBJ1-5, with D perhaps matching TRBD1 (6 bases). The V end lost 3 bases, the J end lost 5 bases, and 11 bases lay between the germline ends. Germline V CDR1 and CDR2: DFQATT, SNEGSKA (reference sequence). CDR3 length equals 13 residues. The CDR3 is CSARWDTDQPQHF. In DNA form, the CDR3 reads TGCAGTGCTAGGTGGGACACAGATCAGCCCCAGCATTTT.

The V and J genes are TRBV4-2 and TRBJ2-1; perhaps TRBD2 as D (5 bases). The CDR3 extends over 15 amino acids. The germline gives CDR1 LGHNA, CDR2 YNFKEQ. Trimming took 1 base from V and 7 from J, leaving 14 bases between them. The CDR3 spells CASSQVTSGENEQFF. CDR3 DNA: TGTGCCAGCAGCCAAGTCACCAGTGGGGAGAATGAGCAGTTCTTC.

The genes are TRBV14 and TRBJ2-3, with D possibly matching TRBD1 (6 bases). The CDR3 length is 15 residues. Trimming took 6 bases from V and 2 from J, leaving 15 bases between them. Per germline, CDR1 SGHDN and CDR2 FVKESK. CDR3 sequence (DNA): TGTGCCAGCAGTCTGATCACAGGGTACACAGATACGCAGTATTTT. This codes for CASSLITGYTDTQYF.

Note on this clonotype: This clone may be a read error of a much larger clone one base away. V and J are TRBV12-3 or TRBV12-4 and TRBJ2-3, with D unclear. This CDR3 spans 15 amino acids. The chain's CDR3 is CASSLIRGGADTEYF. The CDR3 DNA sequence: TGTGCCAGCAGTTTAATTCGCGGTGGCGCAGATACGGAGTATTTT.

This clonotype has just a few counts. The chain uses TRBV20-1 and TRBJ2-3, with D hard to call. The CDR3 spans 14 residues. With 2 bases removed from V and 0 bases from J, the gap between germline ends came to 9 bases. Germline CDR1 reads DFQATT; CDR2 reads SNEGSKA (reference sequence). Here the CDR3 reads CSARRQTSTDTQYF. The CDR3 DNA follows: TGCAGTGCTAGACGTCAAACTAGCACAGATACGCAGTATTTT.

V is TRBV20-1 and J is TRBJ1-1; no definite D call. Trimming left V 4 bases short and J 1 base short, with 4 bases between. The CDR3 totals 11 residues. Germline V gene lookup returns CDR1 DFQATT and CDR2 SNEGSKA (reference sequence). Here the CDR3 DNA reads TGCAGTGCTACAACGAACACTGAAGCTTTCTTT. Protein product: CSATTNTEAFF.

The chain's CDR3 is CASSTGPAGTKNIQYF. CDR3 sequence (DNA): TGTGCCAGCAGCACGGGGCCCGCCGGGACCAAAAACATTCAGTACTTC. The V and J genes are TRBV6-6 and TRBJ2-4; D may match TRBD1 or TRBD2 (5 bases each). Trimming took off 6 bases at V and 2 bases at J, with 17 bases between the two ends. This CDR3 has 16 amino acids. The germline gives CDR1 MNHNY, CDR2 SVGAGI (reference sequence).

This clonotype has more than one count but fewer than ten. The J gene is TRBJ2-4, the V gene TRBV6-5; 7 bases align to TRBD1. After removal of 10 bases from V and 13 bases from J, the junction contained 10 bases not matched to a gene. The CDR3 runs to 11 residues. Germline V gene lookup returns CDR1 MNHEY and CDR2 SVGAGI. The CDR3, as DNA: TGTGCCATCCTTAGGCAGGGGGAGCAGTACTTC. It is translated as CAILRQGEQYF.

V gene TRBV5-1 combines with J gene TRBJ2-7; maybe TRBD2 (6 bases). V was shortened by 0 bases and J by 7 bases, with 20 bases between the two germline ends. The length of the CDR3 is 16 residues. CDR1 and CDR2 from the germline V gene are SGHRS and YFSETQ. CDR3 region: CASSLESAGLSWEQYF. The CDR3 coding sequence is TGCGCCAGCAGCTTGGAAAGTGCGGGACTCTCCTGGGAGCAGTACTTC.

The chain uses TRBV27 and TRBJ2-7; weak D call: TRBD1 (6 bases). Trimming cost V 4 bases and J 7 bases, with 20 bases left between them. The germline V gene encodes CDR1 MNHEY and CDR2 SMNVEV (reference sequence). The CDR3 runs to 15 residues. The CDR3 spells CASSSPNRVSNEQYF. Written as DNA, the CDR3 is TGTGCCAGCAGTTCCCCGAACAGGGTTTCCAATGAGCAGTACTTC.

This clonotype was observed once. This sequence joins TRBV27 and TRBJ2-7; D call uncertain. Germline assignment: CDR1 MNHEY and CDR2 SMNVEV (reference sequence). V was shortened by 8 bases and J by 4 bases, with 6 bases between the two germline ends. CDR3 length equals 10 residues. The CDR3 spells CASGKYEQYF. The CDR3 nucleotides read TGTGCCAGCGGAAAATACGAGCAGTACTTC.

The V and J genes are TRBV7-2 and TRBJ2-1; 7 bases align to TRBD1. This CDR3 region has 15 residues. Germline trimming cut 1 base from V and 7 bases from J; bases unmatched to any gene: 7. CDR1 and CDR2 from the germline V gene are SGHTA and FQGNSA. CDR3 in DNA: TGTGCCAGCAGCTTAGGAAACAGGGGAAAGAATGAGCAGTTCTTC. Translated, it gives CASSLGNRGKNEQFF.

The rearrangement links TRBV2 to TRBJ2-3; D tentatively reads TRBD1 or TRBD2 (5 bases each). The germline V and J ends were trimmed by 6 bases and 4 bases, with 17 bases remaining between them. Germline V lookup: CDR1 SNHLY, CDR2 FYNNEI. This CDR3 is 15 amino acids long. The CDR3 here is CASSALRGGSDTQYF. For the CDR3, the DNA is TGTGCCAGCAGCGCTCTTCGTGGGGGATCAGATACGCAGTATTTT.

The sample holds a few counts of this clonotype. J is TRBJ2-1 and V is TRBV7-9; TRBD2 matches 11 bases. Germline assignment: CDR1 SEHNR and CDR2 FQNEAQ (reference sequence). The junction had 10 bases not matched to a gene; V was cut back by 5 bases and J by 7 bases. The CDR3 covers 16 residues. The CDR3 is CASSPPSSGRTNEQFF. The CDR3 nucleotides read TGTGCCAGCAGCCCTCCCTCTAGCGGGAGGACGAATGAGCAGTTCTTC.